This TCR beta chain stems from a study of T cell responses to AZD1222 COVID-19 vaccine. Study information: Second doses were pooled across both intervals (about 4 or about 12 weeks). Study-level findings and limits: Just 6 or 7 AZD1222 recipients were seropositive at baseline. Spike regions recognized by vaccine-associated CD4 TCRs spanned the protein, led by 160-218 and 743-854. Donors were chiefly white British, with a greater number of females, and clonal diversity was perhaps underestimated.

Profiled with immunoSEQ multiplex PCR; TCRdb holds only in-frame clones, not every one. In the table there are approximately 140,000 clones, 85% to 95% of which are singletons. The CDR3 runs 11 residues. V lost 5 bases, J lost 7 bases, and 9 bases lay in between. Per the germline V gene, CDR1 is DFQATT and CDR2 is SNEGSKA (reference sequence). Comments on this clone: Its antigen is undetermined.

Source: peripheral blood, taken on day 0 of AZD1222 vaccination. The rearrangement joins TRBV20-1 to TRBJ2-1; weak D call: TRBD2 (5 bases). The TCR was taken from an adult in good health. The CDR3 DNA sequence: TGCAGTGCTCTTGAGCGGAATGAGCAGTTCTTC. Translated: CSALERNEQFF.